A selection of T cell receptor beta chains follows, all from one sample in a study of metastatic and nonmetastatic thyroid tumors. With MiXCR, TCRdb reprocessed the PCR reads. The data hold around 20,000 clones, with approximately 26% observed a single time. Sequencing was carried out using blood. Source of these receptors: a female donor with papillary thyroid cancer or a benign thyroid nodule (not recorded which). Some clones in this sample may be carry-over from other donors' samples. CDR3s include the opening cysteine and the closing phenylalanine or tryptophan.

V | CDR3
TRBV6-2/TRBV6-3 | CASSYSTSGTRDSYNEQFF
TRBV7-2 | CASSPRDWGGETQYF
TRBV6-1 | CASSDLENTGDLFF
TRBV20-1 | CSAREPGQVDYEQYF
TRBV12-3/TRBV12-4 | CASTDDPGDSGHTGELFF
TRBV12-3/TRBV12-4 | CASSLVWGLNTEAFF
TRBV5-8 | CASRRTGLKAFF
TRBV14 | CASSQGGYEQYF
TRBV6-1 | CASSFPGYEQYF
TRBV11-2 | CASSLRSRGETLGEQYF
TRBV6-2/TRBV6-3 | CASSSEAGANVLTF
TRBV11-3 | CASSLEGTEVYEQYF
TRBV25-1 | CASSDTRGLETQYF
TRBV20-1 | CSAMRPRGKFDNAEAFF
TRBV27 | CASSLDHGTNQPQHF
TRBV5-5 | CASSLNRGSNQPQHF
TRBV15 | CATSPKVWGDGYTF
TRBV7-3 | CTSSSGLGTQYTQYF
TRBV5-1 | CASSSKSVGELFF
TRBV6-2/TRBV6-3 | CASSYSEGPDTQYF
TRBV19 | CASSIQSSNQPQHF
TRBV12-3/TRBV12-4 | CASSWGGWGTEAFF
TRBV7-2 | CASSLAPTPYEQYF
TRBV7-2 | CASSLGTGYIYEQYF
TRBV6-1 | CASSEEPGPYEQYF
TRBV2 | CASSEAYSIGGEWATNEKLFF
TRBV6-1 | CASSLTGAGANVLTF
TRBV6-1 | CASSSDEMAPLHF
TRBV19 | CASKVGTGVSGELFF
TRBV30 | CAWSVGNNQPQHF
TRBV20-1 | CSARDWDWQSSSYEQYF
TRBV5-1 | CASSPFGEVGNTIYF
TRBV6-2/TRBV6-3 | CASSYSIWGSVTNEQFF
TRBV5-1 | CASSYRQGIIEAFF
TRBV7-2 | CASSGRQGWDYGYTF
TRBV27 | CASSYGGEQYF
TRBV5-1 | CASSSWSQRGQTQYF
TRBV6-1 | CASSGESVDTQYF
TRBV7-9 | CASSLIRRDFSYEQYF
TRBV2 | CASKGEGVRTDTQYF